A single sample is the source of the 12 T cell receptor beta chains below, sequenced in a study of blood T cells in healthy people across ages (dated by TCRdb to the mid-2010s). The library was generated by 5' RACE. Sequenced using an Illumina HiSeq 2500. A second PCR of roughly 7 to 12 cycles was run with a J-beta primer mix and a sample-barcoded 5' primer. The public reads were quality trimmed at Q25 with fastp and then assembled into clones with MiXCR by TCRdb, keeping productive beta chains. Rows are combined by CDR3 protein, so each entry shows the most common genes and DNA. For this sample there are about 1.6 million distinct CDR3 sequences; about 32% appear just once. Jointly, the top ten make up 10% to 12% of the sample. The sample taken for sequencing was blood. The origin of the receptors is a woman younger than 45 in good health.

This clonotype was detected many times. V usage is TRBV4-1 and J usage is TRBJ2-3; 9 nucleotides line up with TRBD2. CDR3 length equals 17 residues. V shed 4 bases and J 2 bases; nucleotides not matched to a gene: 10. Germline CDR1 is MGHRA and CDR2 is YSYEKL. CDR3 protein: CASSLNPASGITDTQYF. CDR3 nucleotide sequence: TGCGCCAGCAGCCTTAACCCGGCTAGCGGGATCACAGATACGCAGTATTTT.

V and J are TRBV9 and TRBJ2-3, with no clear D. V lost 3 bases and J lost 1, with 12 bases in between. The CDR3 is 15 residues long. Per germline, CDR1 SGDLS and CDR2 YYNGEE. The CDR3: CASSERLMGTDTQYF. In DNA, the CDR3 is TGTGCCAGCAGCGAGCGACTTATGGGCACAGATACGCAGTATTTT.

This clonotype was found a few times. The gene calls are TRBV24-1 and TRBJ1-1; D gene unclear. V was pared by 5 bases and J by 1 base, with 7 bases between. This CDR3 is built from 13 residues. In germline, CDR1 is KGHDR, CDR2 SFDVKD. As DNA, the CDR3 is TGTGCCACCAGTGGCATGGAGAACACTGAAGCTTTCTTT. It codes for CATSGMENTEAFF.

The rearrangement joins TRBV21-1 to TRBJ2-5; whether TRBD2, the table's D call, matches the DNA was not checked. The J call may be faulty, since TRBJ2-7 better matches the DNA end. TRBV21-1 is flagged as a pseudogene. CDR3 length: 16 amino acids. The CDR3 DNA reads as TGTGCCAGCAGCAAAGGGCGACGCGGGGGGGCTGGCGAGCAGTACTTC. Its protein is CASSKGRRGGAGEQYF.

CDR3 bases: TGCAGTGCTCCGGACAGGCGTTCAAGAGATGAAAAACTGTTTTTT. Amino acid sequence: CSAPDRRSRDEKLFF. V gene TRBV20-1 combines with J gene TRBJ1-4; 7 bases align to TRBD1. CDR3 length equals 15 residues. V lost 5 bases to trimming and J lost 6 bases; unmatched junction nucleotides: 12. Germline V gene sequence: CDR1 DFQATT, CDR2 SNEGSKA (reference sequence).

The J gene is TRBJ1-4, the V gene TRBV20-1; D remains ambiguous. V lost 0 bases to trimming and J lost 3 bases, with 11 bases between them. Germline V CDR1 and CDR2: DFQATT, SNEGSKA (reference sequence). The CDR3 consists of 15 residues. The CDR3 loop reads CSARESSAANEKLFF. DNA of the CDR3: TGCAGTGCTAGAGAAAGCTCGGCGGCTAATGAAAAACTGTTTTTT.

This chain joins TRBV6-1 and TRBJ2-3; possibly TRBD2 for D (5 bases). The CDR3 spans 15 residues. Looked up from germline, CDR1 is MNHNS and CDR2 is SASEGT. Trimming stripped 4 bases from V and 5 bases from J, with 16 bases between. The CDR3: CASSGAGLGGDTQYF. Here the CDR3 DNA reads TGTGCCAGCAGTGGTGCAGGCCTCGGAGGAGATACGCAGTATTTT.

This chain connects TRBV20-1 to TRBJ2-5; 8 bases fit TRBD1. With 3 bases clipped from V and 1 base from J, the junction kept 7 bases outside the gene matches. CDR3 length: 15 residues. CDR1 and CDR2 from the germline V gene are DFQATT and SNEGSKA (reference sequence). CDR3 DNA: TGCAGTGCTAGCCCATATGACAGGGGCCAAGAGACCCAGTACTTC. Residues: CSASPYDRGQETQYF.

Regarding this clonotype: A clone one base away is much larger, so this may be a read error. V usage is TRBV3-1 and J usage is TRBJ2-5; 7 bases are a match to TRBD1. CDR3 length: 13 amino acids. Germline CDR1 and CDR2: LGHDT and YNNKEL (reference sequence). The DNA of the CDR3 is TGTGCCGGCAGCTCCAGTGAGGGGGCCCCCCAGTACTTC. It codes for CAGSSSEGAPQYF.

This clonotype was seen only a few times. Here the CDR3 DNA reads TGTGCCATCCGAGGACAATCCTCTGGAAACACCATATATTTT. Its protein is CAIRGQSSGNTIYF. This chain joins TRBV10-3 and TRBJ1-3; TRBD1 is a possible D gene (5 bases). With 8 bases removed from V and 0 bases from J, the gap between germline ends came to 11 bases. The germline gives CDR1 ENHRY, CDR2 SYGVKD. The CDR3 extends over 14 amino acids.

This chain joins TRBV5-1 and TRBJ2-3; no clear D gene. CDR1 is SGHRS, CDR2 YFSETQ, per germline. V lost 4 bases and J 0 bases, leaving 18 bases between the germline ends. This CDR3 has 17 residues. The CDR3 reads CASSREDTLASTDTQYF. Here the CDR3 DNA reads TGCGCCAGCAGCCGAGAAGATACACTGGCTAGCACAGATACGCAGTATTTT.

The rearrangement links TRBV2 to TRBJ1-1; TRBD1 is a possible D gene (6 bases). The CDR3 runs 13 residues. V lost 10 bases, J lost 4 bases, and 16 bases lay in between. From germline, CDR1 is SNHLY and CDR2 FYNNEI. The CDR3 is CANRREGGTEAFF. The CDR3 nucleotides read TGTGCCAACAGACGGGAAGGGGGCACTGAAGCTTTCTTT. The variable domain in full, completed from reference TRBV2 and TRBJ1-1, reads EPEVTQTPSHQVTQMGQEVILRCVPISNHLYFYWYRQILGQKVEFLVSFYNNEISEKSEIFDDQFSVERPDGSNFTLKIRSTKLEDSAMYFCANRREGGTEAFFGQGTRLTVV.